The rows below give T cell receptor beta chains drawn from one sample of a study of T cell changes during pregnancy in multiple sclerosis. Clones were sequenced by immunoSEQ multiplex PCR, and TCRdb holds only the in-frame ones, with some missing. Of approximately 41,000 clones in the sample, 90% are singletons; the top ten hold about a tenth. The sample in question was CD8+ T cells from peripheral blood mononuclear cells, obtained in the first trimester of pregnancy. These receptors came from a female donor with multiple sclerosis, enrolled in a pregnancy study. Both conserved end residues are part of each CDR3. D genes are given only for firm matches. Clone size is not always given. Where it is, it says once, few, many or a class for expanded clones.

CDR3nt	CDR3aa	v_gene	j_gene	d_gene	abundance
TGTGCCATTCTTCGGCAGGCCTTTAATTCACCCCTCCACTTT	CAILRQAFNSPLHF	TRBV6-5	TRBJ1-6	.	.
TGTGCCAGTAGTAACCCCAGCCAGGCCGCCAATCAGCCCCAGCATTTT	CASSNPSQAANQPQHF	TRBV19	TRBJ1-5	.	.
TGTGCCAGCAGTTTATATCTACCACCCTCCTACAATGAGCAGTTCTTC	CASSLYLPPSYNEQFF	TRBV27	TRBJ2-1	.	.
TGTGCCAGCAGCCCCGGGCTAGCGGGCTTTACCTACGAGCAGTACTTC	CASSPGLAGFTYEQYF	TRBV7-9	TRBJ2-7	TRBD2	.
TGTGCCAGCAGCGCGAGCGGGAACAAAAACATTCAGTACTTC	CASSASGNKNIQYF	TRBV9	TRBJ2-4	TRBD2	.
TGTGCCAGCAGCGGGCCTAGCGGGGACTACGAGCAGTACTTC	CASSGPSGDYEQYF	TRBV9	TRBJ2-7	TRBD2	.
TGTGCCAGCAGCCCTACGACAGGGGAAAGGAGCACTGAAGCTTTCTTT	CASSPTTGERSTEAFF	TRBV7-9	TRBJ1-1	TRBD1	.
TGTGCCAGCAGCCAGGGTGCAAATGAGCAGTTCTTC	CASSQGANEQFF	TRBV9	TRBJ2-1	.	.
TGTGCCAGTAGTATGGGACTAACAGGGAGAACATGGGCTTTCTTT	CASSMGLTGRTWAFF	TRBV19	TRBJ1-1	.	few
TGTGCCAGTAGTTCGAACAGCTATAGCAATCAGCCCCAGCATTTT	CASSSNSYSNQPQHF	TRBV19	TRBJ1-5	.	.
TGTGCCAGCAGCCCTTCGAACGGGGGTCCGGATACGCAGTATTTT	CASSPSNGGPDTQYF	TRBV9	TRBJ2-3	.	.
TGTGCCAGCAGTGAACGGGGGGACAGGGGCGACTATGGCTACACCTTC	CASSERGDRGDYGYTF	TRBV2	TRBJ1-2	TRBD1	.
TGTGCCAGCAGGGGACAGGGGGGGATGAACACTGAAGCTTTCTTT	CASRGQGGMNTEAFF	TRBV6-4	TRBJ1-1	TRBD1	.
TGTGCCAGCAGCGACTACCCGAACAATGAGCAGTTCTTC	CASSDYPNNEQFF	TRBV6-5	TRBJ2-1	.	.
TGTGCCAGCAGCGTAGGTTGGGGGGAAGAAACGCAGTATTTT	CASSVGWGEETQYF	TRBV9	TRBJ2-3	.	.
TGTGCCAGCAGGGCGGGACAGTGGAATGGCTACACCTTC	CASRAGQWNGYTF	TRBV6-5	TRBJ1-2	TRBD1	.
TGTGCCAGCAGCTCCATCCCAAACCACTGGACAAAACGGGATACGCAGTATTTT	CASSSIPNHWTKRDTQYF	TRBV11-2	TRBJ2-3	.	.
TGTGCCAGCCGGGCGGGCCCTCAAGAGACCCAGTACTTC	CASRAGPQETQYF	TRBV7-6	TRBJ2-5	.	.
TGTGCCAGCAGCCCCGGGACAGGGCCGCGCTACACCTTC	CASSPGTGPRYTF	TRBV7-9	TRBJ1-2	TRBD1	.
TGTGCCAGCAGTTACGGACAGACGAATCAGCCCCAGCATTTT	CASSYGQTNQPQHF	TRBV6-5	TRBJ1-5	.	.
TGCAGCGTTGGAGACCGCGAATGGGAGACCCAGTACTTC	CSVGDREWETQYF	TRBV29-1	TRBJ2-5	.	.
TGTGCCAGCAGCGCCCCCACTTACCTAAATCAGCCCCAGCATTTT	CASSAPTYLNQPQHF	TRBV7-8	TRBJ1-5	.	.
TGTGCCAGCAGCCGAGGACAGGGCGGCAATCAGCCCCAGCATTTT	CASSRGQGGNQPQHF	TRBV7-9	TRBJ1-5	TRBD1	.
TGCGCCAGCAGCCCTACGACTCCTTCCTACGAGCAGTACTTC	CASSPTTPSYEQYF	TRBV5-1	TRBJ2-7	.	.
TGTGCCAGCAATAAGGGGGAGACCTACGAGCAGTACTTC	CASNKGETYEQYF	TRBV6-1	TRBJ2-7	.	.
TGTGCCAGCAGCCGGGGGGTTGAAGCTGAAGCTTTCTTT	CASSRGVEAEAFF	TRBV5-4	TRBJ1-1	.	once
TGTGCCAGCAGCGGACTTCCGGGACAGGGGTCCCACGAGCAGTACTTC	CASSGLPGQGSHEQYF	TRBV7-9	TRBJ2-7	TRBD1	.
TGTGCCAGCAGTTTAGGGGGGGCAGGTAATGAGCAGTTCTTC	CASSLGGAGNEQFF	TRBV27	TRBJ2-1	.	.
TGTGCCAGCAGCTTAGTGGGTCCGGGGGCGGGGGCCTCCTACGAGCAGTACTTC	CASSLVGPGAGASYEQYF	TRBV13	TRBJ2-7	.	.
TGTGCCAGCGAGGGGGAACACTACGAGCAGTACTTC	CASEGEHYEQYF	TRBV7-6	TRBJ2-7	.	.
TGCAGCGTCAGGGACTCTGGGGCCAACGTCCTGACTTTC	CSVRDSGANVLTF	TRBV29-1	TRBJ2-6	.	.
TGTGCCAGCAGTACAGGTAATCAGCCCCAGCATTTT	CASSTGNQPQHF	TRBV27	TRBJ1-5	.	.
TGTGCCAGCAGCCTATGGACAGGACACAATGAGCAGTTCTTC	CASSLWTGHNEQFF	TRBV6-4	TRBJ2-1	TRBD1	.
TGTGCCAGCAGCGTAGTTCCTAGCCCAGCAGAGACCCAGTACTTC	CASSVVPSPAETQYF	TRBV9	TRBJ2-5	.	once
TGTGCCAGCTCACCAGATACAGGGTATCCCAATCAGCCCCAGCATTTT	CASSPDTGYPNQPQHF	TRBV18	TRBJ1-5	.	.
TGTGCCAGCAGCGGGACCGGGACAGGACAGCCCCAGCATTTT	CASSGTGTGQPQHF	TRBV9	TRBJ1-5	TRBD1	once
TGCAGCGTTGAATTACGACAGTCTCCCAACTATGGCTACACCTTC	CSVELRQSPNYGYTF	TRBV29-1	TRBJ1-2	.	.
TGTGCCAGCAGTTTGATGGGGAGTTGGGATGAGCAGTTCTTC	CASSLMGSWDEQFF	TRBV27	TRBJ2-1	.	.
TGTGCCAGCAGCGGGTTGTCTGACACTGAAGCTTTCTTT	CASSGLSDTEAFF	TRBV6-5	TRBJ1-1	.	.
TGTGCCAGCAGCCAACACAGCGGGAGGGGTTCTAATGAGCAGTTCTTC	CASSQHSGRGSNEQFF	TRBV14	TRBJ2-1	TRBD2	.
TGTGCCAGTAGTATAGGGACTAGCGGGGCTAACCAAGAGACCCAGTACTTC	CASSIGTSGANQETQYF	TRBV19	TRBJ2-5	TRBD2	.
TGTGCCAGTAGAACAGGGCCCTATGGCTACACCTTC	CASRTGPYGYTF	TRBV19	TRBJ1-2	.	.
TGTGCCAGCAGTGGCGGGGGGGAATGGTATGGCTACACCTTC	CASSGGGEWYGYTF	TRBV27	TRBJ1-2	.	.
TGTGCCAGCAGTTTAAACAGGGCCCACTATGGCTACACCTTC	CASSLNRAHYGYTF	TRBV27	TRBJ1-2	.	.
TGTGCCAGCAGCTTATACTTAGCGGGAGCTAAAATTGAGCAGTTCTTC	CASSLYLAGAKIEQFF	TRBV7-8	TRBJ2-1	TRBD2	.
TGTGCCAGCAGTTTGGGGACTAGCGGGGGGCTCAATGAGCAGTTCTTC	CASSLGTSGGLNEQFF	TRBV6-5	TRBJ2-1	TRBD2	many
TGCGCCAGCAGCCAAGATGAGCGGGAAGTCACCGGGGAGCTGTTTTTT	CASSQDEREVTGELFF	TRBV4-1	TRBJ2-2	TRBD2	.
TGTGCCAGCAGTTCCTCAGTAGGACTAGCGGGAGGGTCCCCCTACAATGAGCAGTTCTTC	CASSSSVGLAGGSPYNEQFF	TRBV27	TRBJ2-1	TRBD2	.
TGTGCCAGCAGCTTAGCTCAAGCGACAGGGGGCGCCGGTGGCTACACCTTC	CASSLAQATGGAGGYTF	TRBV7-6	TRBJ1-2	TRBD1	.
TGTGCCAGCAGCACTTCAAGCGGACTACTCTACAATGAGCAGTTCTTC	CASSTSSGLLYNEQFF	TRBV9	TRBJ2-1	.	.
TGCGCCAGCAGCCAAGAAGCGGGGGGAGCGTCCTACAATGAGCAGTTCTTC	CASSQEAGGASYNEQFF	TRBV4-1	TRBJ2-1	TRBD2	.
TGCGCCAGCAGAGGACAGGGGGCGGCATATGGCTACACCTTC	CASRGQGAAYGYTF	TRBV5-1	TRBJ1-2	TRBD1	.
TGTGCCAGCTCAGATTTAGCGTCGGCAGGGGCTAATCAGCCCCAGCATTTT	CASSDLASAGANQPQHF	TRBV27	TRBJ1-5	.	.